This is a list of T cell receptor beta chains from one sample in a study of tumor and adjacent non-tumor tissue in lung cancer. TCRdb re-called the multiplex PCR reads with MiXCR, one entry per CDR3 protein. This sample carries 120,000 or so distinct CDR3 sequences, over 70% of them seen once, and the ten largest clones take more than 20%. The specimen sequenced was lung tumor tissue. The receptor source for this set is a man between 65 and 80 years old with non-small cell lung cancer. Both conserved end residues are part of each CDR3. A D gene is named only where the DNA matches it firmly. Some rows mark clone size as missing; the rest say once, few, many or name a class of expanded clone.

clone_size	d_call	j_call	v_call	cdr3_nt	cdr3_aa
.	.	TRBJ1-2	TRBV7-9	TGTGCCAGCAGCCCCTCTTTATCTAACTATGGCTACACCTTT	CASSPSLSNYGYTF
.	TRBD2	TRBJ2-5	TRBV6-5	TGTGCCAGCAGTCCTACTAGCGGGATTCAAGAGACCCAGCAATTC	CASSPTSGIQETQQF
.	.	TRBJ2-3	TRBV6-5	TGTACCAGCAGTTATTACGAGGGCACCGTTGCCACGCAGTATTTT	CTSSYYEGTVATQYF
.	.	TRBJ1-5	TRBV20-1	TGTAGTGCTAGAGATAAAAGGGGGGGTAAGGGAGGCAATCAGTCCCAGCATTTT	CSARDKRGGKGGNQSQHF
.	.	TRBJ2-7	TRBV11-2	TGTGCCAGTAGTCCCCCCGCCGGGACACCAGCCTACGAGCAGTACTTC	CASSPPAGTPAYEQYF
few	TRBD2	TRBJ2-5	TRBV12-3/TRBV12-4	TGTGCCAGCGGGCTAGCGGGAGTGGTGGAGACCCAGTACTTC	CASGLAGVVETQYF
.	.	TRBJ2-1	TRBV11-2	TGTGCCAGCAGCTTACATGTGCGGGACTTGGCCTCCTTCCATGAGCAGTTCTTC	CASSLHVRDLASFHEQFF
.	TRBD1	TRBJ2-1	TRBV11-1	TGTGCCAGCATCCCCCGGTCGGGACAGGGGCCATATGAGCAGTTCTTC	CASIPRSGQGPYEQFF
.	.	TRBJ1-4	TRBV28	TGTGTCAACAGTTTATGGTCAGGTACTAATGAAAAACTGTTTTTC	CVNSLWSGTNEKLFF
.	TRBD2	TRBJ2-1	TRBV11-3	TGTGCCAGCAGCTTAGTAGGGGAGGGTCCGAAAGAGCAGTCATTC	CASSLVGEGPKEQSF
.	TRBD1	TRBJ1-1	TRBV29-1	TGCAGTGTTGAAGAGGGGGCTGCTGGCACTGAAGTTTTCTTT	CSVEEGAAGTEVFF
.	.	TRBJ2-2	TRBV6-1	TGTGCCAGCCGTCACTCACCAATCGGGGATTCCGGGGGGCTGTTTTTT	CASRHSPIGDSGGLFF
once	TRBD1	TRBJ1-5	TRBV6-1	TGTGTCAGTTGGACAGGGAATCCGCCCCAGCATTTT	CVSWTGNPPQHF
.	TRBD2	TRBJ2-1	TRBV11-3	TGTGCCAGCAGCCTCCTAGAGACTAGCGGGGACTACAATAAGCAGTTCTTC	CASSLLETSGDYNKQFF
many	.	TRBJ2-3	TRBV20-1	TGCAGTGCACCTAGATCGAGCGGCACAGATACGCAGTATTTT	CSAPRSSGTDTQYF
.	.	TRBJ1-6	TRBV11-2	TGTCCCAGCAGTTTCCAAAGCTCCTATAATTCACTCCTCCACTTT	CPSSFQSSYNSLLHF
.	TRBD1	TRBJ2-7	TRBV28	TGCGCCACCAGCGTTCCGGGACAGGGGGTCCACGAGCAGTACTTC	CATSVPGQGVHEQYF
.	.	TRBJ2-1	TRBV6-2/TRBV6-3	TGTGCCAGCAGGCGGACAGACAGGTGGGACAATGAGCAGTTCTTC	CASRRTDRWDNEQFF
.	.	TRBJ1-2	TRBV29-1	TGCAGTGTTGAAGGGTACGTTCAGGGCCATACTAACTATGACTACACCTTC	CSVEGYVQGHTNYDYTF
.	.	TRBJ1-2	TRBV29-1	TGCAACGCTGTATCACAGGCTAACTATGGCTACACCTTC	CNAVSQANYGYTF
.	.	TRBJ2-7	TRBV29-1	TGCAGCGTTGAAACGGAGGACTCCTACGATCAGTACTTC	CSVETEDSYDQYF
.	.	TRBJ2-1	TRBV5-5	TGTGCCAGTAGCTTTTTTCCGGGGATCTCCTACAATGAGCGGTTCTTC	CASSFFPGISYNERFF
.	.	TRBJ2-1	TRBV11-3	TGTGCAAGCAGCCTCCTAGGGAGTAGCGGTGGCTACAATGAGAAGTTCTTC	CASSLLGSSGGYNEKFF
.	TRBD2	TRBJ2-2	TRBV10-2	TGCACCAGTAGCCTAGCGGGGCCGAGGGGAGAGCTGTTTTTT	CTSSLAGPRGELFF